This T cell receptor beta chain was sequenced during a study of cytomegalovirus exposure and HLA in healthy donors. Overall study findings and caveats: The study had only CMV serostatus as immune exposure information. Associated with cytomegalovirus, according to the listing, were 150 to 200 TCR beta chains. There were some public TCRs occurring in many donors, but most TCR sequences were rare.

The CDR3 has 18 amino acids. As to this clone: Its target is not known.

Both 60 Vbeta primers and 13 Jbeta primers went into the PCR. TCRdb's table, derived via immunoSEQ multiplex PCR, lists solely in-frame clones and lacks some. The table records 120,000 to 150,000 clones, roughly 79% of them present only once. The TCR comes from a woman between 40 and 50 years old in good health and CMV-seropositive. This chain links TRBV21-1 with TRBJ1-2; the table's D gene call, TRBD1, was not cross checked with the DNA. TRBV21-1 is flagged as a pseudogene. Sequencing input: PBMCs. CDR3 sequence: CASSKEDRGFLANYGYTF. As DNA, the CDR3 is TGTGCCAGCAGCAAAGAGGACAGGGGGTTCTTGGCTAACTATGGCTACACCTTC.